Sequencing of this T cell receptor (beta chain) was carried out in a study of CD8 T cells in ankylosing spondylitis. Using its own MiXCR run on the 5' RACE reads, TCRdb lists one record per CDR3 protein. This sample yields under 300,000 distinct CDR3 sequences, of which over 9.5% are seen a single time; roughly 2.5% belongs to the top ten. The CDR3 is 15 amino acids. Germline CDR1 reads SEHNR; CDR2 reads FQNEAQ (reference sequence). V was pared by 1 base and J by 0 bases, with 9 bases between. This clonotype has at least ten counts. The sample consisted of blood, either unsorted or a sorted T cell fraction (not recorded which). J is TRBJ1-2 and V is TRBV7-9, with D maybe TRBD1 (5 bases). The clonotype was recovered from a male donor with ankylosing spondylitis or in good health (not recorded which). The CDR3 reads CASSLVMGPNYGYTF. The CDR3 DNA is TGTGCCAGCAGCTTAGTTATGGGACCTAACTATGGCTACACCTTC.